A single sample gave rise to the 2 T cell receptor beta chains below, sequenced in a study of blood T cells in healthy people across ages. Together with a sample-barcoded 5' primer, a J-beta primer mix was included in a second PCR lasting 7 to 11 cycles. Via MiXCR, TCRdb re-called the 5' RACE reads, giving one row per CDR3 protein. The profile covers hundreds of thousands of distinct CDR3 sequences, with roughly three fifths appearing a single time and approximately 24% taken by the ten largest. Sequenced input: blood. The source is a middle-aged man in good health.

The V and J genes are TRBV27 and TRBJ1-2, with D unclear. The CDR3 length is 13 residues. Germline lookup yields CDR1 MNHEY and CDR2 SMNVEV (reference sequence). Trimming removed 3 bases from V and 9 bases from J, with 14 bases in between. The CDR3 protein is CASSFGPTRSYTF. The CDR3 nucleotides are TGTGCCAGCAGTTTCGGGCCAACGCGGAGCTACACCTTC.

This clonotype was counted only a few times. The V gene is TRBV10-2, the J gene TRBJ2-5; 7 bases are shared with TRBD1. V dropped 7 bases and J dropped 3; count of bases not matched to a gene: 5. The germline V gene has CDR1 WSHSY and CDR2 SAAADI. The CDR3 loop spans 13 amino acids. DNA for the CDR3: TGCGCCAGCATGGGACAGACGAAAGAGACCCAGTACTTC. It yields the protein CASMGQTKETQYF.